This paragraph reports one T cell receptor (beta chain). No antigen is known for it. No base quality information exists; no much larger clone differs at one position. The treatment or condition label, read with the paper, signifies: live attenuated yellow fever vaccine strain. PBMCs were isolated from peripheral blood using a standard Ficoll-Paque protocol. CD4 and CD8 T-cell fractions were isolated with Dynabeads CD4 and CD8 positive selection kits. TriZol was used to extract RNA from bulk PBMCs, CD4 and CD8 fractions, and dextramer-positive and dextramer-negative fractions. These data originate in a study of T cells after yellow fever vaccination (dated by TCRdb to the late 2010s). Some background on the complete study: Libraries from fractions with low cell numbers were prepared with the SMART-Seq v4 Ultra Low Input RNA kit. To follow T-cell clones before and after both primary and booster YFV17D yellow fever vaccination, bulk TCR alpha and beta repertoires underwent longitudinal sequencing. Bulk PBMC replicates and cell subsets were isolated from blood drawn at multiple timepoints before and after both primary and secondary immunization. Two healthy male donors made up the cohort, one aged 18 to 29 years and the other aged 30 to 40 years. Broader findings and caveats from the paper: Because abundant contaminating clonotypes from the bulk population could be contained in FACS-sorted repertoires, computational filtering was required. The study included only two donors, which limits how far the findings can be generalized. The secondary T-cell response was found to be weaker but faster than the primary response, with a peak reached on day 5 rather than on day 15. A small share of clonotypes occurred in both CD4 and CD8 compartments, likely arising from convergent recombination. After the booster, most clones that had expanded after primary vaccination were detected again (nearly 98% of CD4 and more than 85% of CD8), suggesting broad maintenance of memory.

TCR cDNA was synthesized by 5'RACE template switching, through which a universal primer site and unique molecular identifiers were introduced. cDNA synthesis was primed from both the TCR alpha and TCR beta constant segments. Library amplification used two PCR steps, and the second PCR step added sample barcodes and sequencing adapters. Sequencing of libraries was performed on Illumina HiSeq 2500 (2x100 bp) or NovaSeq (2x150 bp). The authors' analysis ran thus. Demultiplexing of reads and collapsing into UMI consensus sequences were performed with MIGEC, and V(D)J alignment was carried out with MiXCR. Vaccine-responding clonotypes were defined with edgeR using replicate PBMC samples, requiring FDR below 0.01 and a log2 fold change above 5 up to day 15. Each bulk clonotype received a CD4 or CD8 identity based on whether the sequenced CD4 or CD8 repertoire contained that clonotype at higher abundance. The public reads were reprocessed in TCRdb via fastp at Q25 and MiXCR, keeping in-frame beta chains. Rows are combined by CDR3 protein, so each entry shows the most common genes and DNA. The V and J calls and clone size are TCRdb's, not the authors'. This sample comprises around 180,000 distinct CDR3 sequences, about 6% of them detected only once. The top ten clonotypes cover less than 3% of the sample.

The sequences come from CD4+ T cells sorted from PBMCs, collected on the day of the first yellow fever vaccination. The receptor comes from a man younger than 30 who received the YFV17D yellow fever vaccine.

The CDR3 corresponds to CSAQFKTQYF. The sequenced DNA: TGCAGTGCTCAGTTCAAGACCCAGTACTTC. The rearrangement combines TRBV20-1 with TRBJ2-5; the D gene cannot be resolved reliably. V loses 5 bases, J loses 6 bases, and the germline ends lie 7 bases apart. As encoded in the germline V gene (reference sequence), CDR1 is DFQATT while CDR2 is SNEGSKA. The CDR3, from cysteine to phenylalanine, totals 10 residues. The DNA shown is the 30-base CDR3, in frame from base 1.